The 15 T cell receptor beta chains in this list originate from one sample, sequenced in a study of beta chain features in type 1 diabetes. Regarding the study as a whole: Moderate yet significant TCRB CDR3 shortening was seen in Type 1 diabetes patients in all four CD4+ subsets.

No antigen has been assigned to these receptors. Reverse transcribing all isolated RNA meant expressed TCRB transcripts were sequenced. The method was immunoSEQ multiplex PCR; TCRdb's version includes in-frame clones alone and lacks a portion of them. The sample consists of about 260,000 clones, around 21% of them appearing once. The sample consisted of naive CD4+ T cells from blood. The receptors derive from a woman in her thirties or forties with type 1 diabetes.

This clone has more than one count but fewer than ten. This chain's CDR3 is CASSPGVLDYTF. In DNA form, the CDR3 reads TGTGCCAGCAGCCCCGGGGTCCTCGACTACACCTTC. The chain joins TRBV7-2 to TRBJ1-2; D is ambiguous. The CDR3 consists of 12 residues. The V end lost 5 bases, the J end lost 10 bases, and 14 bases lay between the germline ends. Per germline, CDR1 SGHTA and CDR2 FQGNSA.

This clone has more than one count but fewer than ten. The V call is TRBV5-4, the J call TRBJ1-2, with a weak D call TRBD1 (5 bases). Trimming pared 4 bases from V and 6 bases from J, leaving 19 bases between. CDR3 length: 15 residues. Germline V lookup: CDR1 SGHNT, CDR2 YYREEE (reference sequence). CDR3 sequence (DNA): TGTGCCAGCAGCCCTCAAACACACGGGACTGATGGCTACACCTTC. It yields the protein CASSPQTHGTDGYTF.

CDR3: CASSPGGVDTEAFF. The DNA for the CDR3 is TGCGCCAGCAGCCCCGGAGGGGTCGACACTGAAGCTTTCTTT. The rearrangement links TRBV5-1 to TRBJ1-1; D might be TRBD1 (5 bases). V lost 4 bases and J 3 bases, leaving 13 bases between the germline ends. Germline CDR1 is SGHRS and CDR2 is YFSETQ. This CDR3 is built from 14 residues. The full variable domain, in which reference TRBV5-1 and TRBJ1-1 provide the parts outside the CDR3, is KAGVTQTPRYLIKTRGQQVTLSCSPISGHRSVSWYQQTPGQGLQFLFEYFSETQRNKGNFPGRFSGRQFSNSRSEMNVSTLELGDSALYLCASSPGGVDTEAFFGQGTRLTVV.

This clone has only a few counts. V and J are TRBV5-1 and TRBJ2-7; a weak D match, TRBD1 (6 bases). Germline V lookup: CDR1 SGHRS, CDR2 YFSETQ. Trimming shortened V by 4 bases and J by 5 bases, and 13 bases separated the two germline ends. The CDR3 loop spans 13 amino acids. CDR3 in amino acids: CASSEQGLDEQYF. The CDR3 nucleotides read TGCGCCAGCAGCGAACAGGGTCTGGACGAGCAGTACTTC.

This chain uses TRBV11-2 with TRBJ2-7; TRBD1 agrees at 8 bases. The CDR3 contains 14 residues. Trimming cost V 3 bases and J 6 bases; bases outside gene matches: 7. CDR1 and CDR2 (germline): SGHAT, FQNNGV. The CDR3 protein is CASSFTGTGREQYF. DNA of the CDR3: TGTGCCAGCAGCTTTACCGGGACAGGCCGCGAGCAGTACTTC.

This sequence joins TRBV28 and TRBJ2-7, with TRBD2 as a possible D gene (6 bases). Germline CDR1 reads MDHEN; CDR2 reads SYDVKM. V was clipped by 7 bases and J by 6 bases, with 19 bases between them. The CDR3 runs 14 residues. The CDR3 region has the DNA TGTGCCAGCAACTCGGGGACTTGGCTACCCGAGCAGTACTTC. Translated, it gives CASNSGTWLPEQYF.

This clone turned up a few times. The chain has TRBV15 and TRBJ2-7, with 7 bases that match TRBD1. The CDR3 sequence is 15 residues long. J was trimmed by 5 bases and V by 0 bases; bases with no gene match: 7. Germline values: CDR1 LNHNV, CDR2 YYDKDF (reference sequence). CDR3 DNA sequence: TGTGCCACCAGCAGAGATCTAGGGGGCGGAGACGAGCAGTACTTC. Amino acids: CATSRDLGGGDEQYF.

This clone was recorded a few times. This chain links TRBV7-2 with TRBJ2-1; 8 bases match TRBD1. The CDR3 is 15 residues long. CDR1 is SGHTA, CDR2 FQGNSA, per germline. V was clipped by 1 base and J by 10 bases; unmatched bases: 9. CDR3 coding DNA: TGTGCCAGCAGCTTAGGAGGACAGGGAGAGCAGGAGCAGTTCTTC. The encoded protein is CASSLGGQGEQEQFF. Complete variable domain (other parts from reference TRBV7-2 and TRBJ2-1): GAGVSQSPSNKVTEKGKDVELRCDPISGHTALYWYRQSLGQGLEFLIYFQGNSAPDKSGLPSDRFSAERTGGSVSTLTIQRTQQEDSAVYLCASSLGGQGEQEQFFGPGTRLTVL.

The table lists this clone with a few counts. V usage is TRBV2 and J usage is TRBJ1-6, with D perhaps matching TRBD1 (6 bases). V lost 8 bases to trimming and J lost 10 bases, with 12 bases between them. From germline, CDR1 is SNHLY and CDR2 FYNNEI. The CDR3 is 12 residues long. The CDR3 loop reads CASLQGKSPLHF. As DNA, the CDR3 is TGTGCCAGCTTGCAGGGGAAATCACCCCTCCACTTT.

This chain joins TRBV2 and TRBJ1-1, with no clear D. The germline CDR1 and CDR2 sequences are SNHLY and FYNNEI. Trimming took off 6 bases at V and 5 bases at J, with 10 bases between the two ends. There are 12 residues in the CDR3. The CDR3 protein is CASRRSTTEAFF. For the CDR3, the DNA is TGTGCCAGCAGGAGGTCGACGACTGAAGCTTTCTTT.

This chain connects TRBV7-9 to TRBJ2-1; 7 nucleotides align to TRBD1. The CDR3 sequence is 13 residues long. Trimming took 1 base from V and 10 from J; bases not matched to a gene: 4. In germline, CDR1 is SEHNR, CDR2 FQNEAQ (reference sequence). The DNA for the CDR3 is TGTGCCAGCAGCTTAGAGGGACAGTACGAGCAGTTCTTC. As protein: CASSLEGQYEQFF.

This clone was found a few times. The sample carries other DNA sequences with the same CDR3. The V and J genes are TRBV29-1 and TRBJ1-5, with D unclear. V lost 6 bases, J lost 2 bases, and 8 bases lay in between. This CDR3 spans 12 amino acids. Germline V gene sequence: CDR1 SQVTM, CDR2 ANQGSEA. CDR3 nucleotides: TGCAGCGTGGCTGATGGCAATCAGCCCCAGCATTTT. It codes for CSVADGNQPQHF.

There are a few counts of this clone. V usage is TRBV7-9 and J usage is TRBJ2-7, with 12 bases matching TRBD2. With V trimmed by 4 bases and J by 9 bases, 7 bases remained unmatched. The CDR3 length is 14 residues. Germline CDR1 is SEHNR and CDR2 is FQNEAQ (reference sequence). CDR3 nucleotides: TGTGCCAGCAGCTCTAGCGGGAGGGCCCAGGGGCAGTACTTC. Translating gives CASSSSGRAQGQYF. Based on the CDR3 plus reference TRBV7-9 and TRBJ2-7, the full variable domain is DTGVSQNPRHKITKRGQNVTFRCDPISEHNRLYWYRQTLGQGPEFLTYFQNEAQLEKSRLLSDRFSAERPKGSFSTLEIQRTEQGDSAMYLCASSSSGRAQGQYFGPGTRLTVT.

This clone was counted between two and nine times. The chain links TRBV27 to TRBJ1-2; D might be TRBD1 (6 bases). Germline CDR1 reads MNHEY; CDR2 reads SMNVEV (reference sequence). Trimming took 2 bases from V and 5 from J, leaving 15 bases between them. This CDR3 is 15 amino acids long. CDR3 nucleotide sequence: TGTGCCAGCAGTTTACGGGCAGGGGCAGAATATGGCTACACCTTC. Its protein is CASSLRAGAEYGYTF.

This clone was seen only a few times. This sequence joins TRBV6-5 and TRBJ2-7, with 7 nucleotides matching TRBD1. This CDR3 region has 13 residues. V was pared by 6 bases and J by 3 bases, with 5 bases of the junction left unmatched. Germline CDR1 is MNHEY and CDR2 is SVGAGI. Written as DNA, the CDR3 is TGTGCCAGCAGCCGACAGGGCCTCTACGAGCAGTACTTC. Its translation is CASSRQGLYEQYF.